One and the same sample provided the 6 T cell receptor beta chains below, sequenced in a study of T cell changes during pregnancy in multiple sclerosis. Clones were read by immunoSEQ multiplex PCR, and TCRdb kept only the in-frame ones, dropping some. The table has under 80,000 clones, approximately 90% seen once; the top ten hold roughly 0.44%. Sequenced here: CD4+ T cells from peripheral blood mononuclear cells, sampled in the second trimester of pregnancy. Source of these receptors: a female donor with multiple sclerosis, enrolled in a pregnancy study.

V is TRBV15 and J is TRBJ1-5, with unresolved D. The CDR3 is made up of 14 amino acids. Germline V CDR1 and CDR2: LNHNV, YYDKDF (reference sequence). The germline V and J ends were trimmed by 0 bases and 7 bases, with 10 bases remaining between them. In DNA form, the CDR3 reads TGTGCCACCAGCAGAGAGGGGAGACGGCAGCCCCAGCATTTT. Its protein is CATSREGRRQPQHF.

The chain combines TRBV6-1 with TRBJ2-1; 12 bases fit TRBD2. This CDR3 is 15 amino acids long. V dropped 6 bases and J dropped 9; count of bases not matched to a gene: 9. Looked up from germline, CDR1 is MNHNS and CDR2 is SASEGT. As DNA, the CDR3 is TGTGCCAGCAGCCTGACTAGCGGGAGAGCTGGTGAGCAGTTCTTC. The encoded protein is CASSLTSGRAGEQFF.

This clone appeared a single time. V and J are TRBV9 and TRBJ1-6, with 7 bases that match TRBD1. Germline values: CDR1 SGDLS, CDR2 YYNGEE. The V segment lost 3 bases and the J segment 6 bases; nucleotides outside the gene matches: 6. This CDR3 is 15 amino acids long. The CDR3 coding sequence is TGTGCCAGCAGCGCGACGGGACAGATTAATTCACCCCTCCACTTT. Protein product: CASSATGQINSPLHF.

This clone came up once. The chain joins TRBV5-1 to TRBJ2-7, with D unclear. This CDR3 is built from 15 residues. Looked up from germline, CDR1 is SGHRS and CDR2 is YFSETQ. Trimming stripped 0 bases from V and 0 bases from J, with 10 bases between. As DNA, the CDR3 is TGCGCCAGCAGCTTGGCGTCAGGCTACTCCTACGAGCAGTACTTC. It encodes CASSLASGYSYEQYF.

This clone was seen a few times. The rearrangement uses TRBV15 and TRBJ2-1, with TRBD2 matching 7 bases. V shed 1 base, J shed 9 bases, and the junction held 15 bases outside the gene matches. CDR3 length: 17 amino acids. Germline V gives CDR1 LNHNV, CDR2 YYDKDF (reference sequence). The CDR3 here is CATSRGPAGWLLGEQFF. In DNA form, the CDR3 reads TGTGCCACCAGCAGAGGTCCAGCGGGATGGCTTTTGGGTGAGCAGTTCTTC.

The CDR3 is CASSLTAGPLYEQYF. DNA of the CDR3: TGTGCCAGCAGCTTAACGGCAGGCCCCCTCTACGAGCAGTACTTC. The chain uses TRBV7-3 and TRBJ2-7; D is unresolved. With 0 bases removed from V and 3 bases from J, the gap between germline ends came to 12 bases. The germline V gene has CDR1 SGHTA and CDR2 FQGTGA. The CDR3 totals 15 residues.